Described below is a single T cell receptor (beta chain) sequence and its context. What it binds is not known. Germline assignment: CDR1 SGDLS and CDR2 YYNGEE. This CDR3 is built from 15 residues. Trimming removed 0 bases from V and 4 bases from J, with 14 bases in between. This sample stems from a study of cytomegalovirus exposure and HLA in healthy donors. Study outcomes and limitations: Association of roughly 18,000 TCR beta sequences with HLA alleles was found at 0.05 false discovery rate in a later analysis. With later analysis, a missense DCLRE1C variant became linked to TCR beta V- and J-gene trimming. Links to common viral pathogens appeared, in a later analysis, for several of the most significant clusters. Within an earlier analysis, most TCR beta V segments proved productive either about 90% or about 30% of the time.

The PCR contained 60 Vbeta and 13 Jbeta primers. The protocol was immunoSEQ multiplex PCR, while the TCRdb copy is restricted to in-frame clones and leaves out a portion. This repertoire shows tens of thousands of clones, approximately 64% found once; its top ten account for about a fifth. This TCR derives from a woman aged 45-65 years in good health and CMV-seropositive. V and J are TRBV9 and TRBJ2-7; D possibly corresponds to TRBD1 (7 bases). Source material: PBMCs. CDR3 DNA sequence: TGTGCCAGCAGCGTAGGGGGGGACAGAGGTTACGAGCAGTACTTC. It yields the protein CASSVGGDRGYEQYF.